One and the same sample provided the 26 T cell receptor beta chains below, sequenced in a study of Graves' ophthalmopathy and Graves' hyperthyroidism. RNA transcripts were the template, and TCR beta CDR3 regions were amplified from them. After a first-round RT-PCR with HTBI primers, a second-round multiplex PCR was run. TCRdb fed the multiplex PCR reads into MiXCR, producing one record per CDR3 protein. The table has around 1,200,000 distinct CDR3 sequences, about 40% seen once; the top ten hold over 8.5%. Material: peripheral blood or thyroid tissue (not recorded which). Source of these receptors: an adult man with Graves' hyperthyroidism.

The rearrangement links TRBV2 to TRBJ1-4, with D possibly being TRBD1 (5 bases). The CDR3 is 13 amino acids. Germline-derived CDR1 and CDR2 are SNHLY and FYNNEI. V was pared by 8 bases and J by 7 bases, with 14 bases between. CDR3 nucleotides: TGTGCCAGCGGAGGACAACGGGGTGAAAAACTGTTTTTT. Protein sequence: CASGGQRGEKLFF.

This sequence joins TRBV10-3 and TRBJ2-7; 10 bases match TRBD2. Germline lookup yields CDR1 ENHRY and CDR2 SYGVKD. The V and J ends lost 8 bases and 3 bases, in that order; junction bases with no gene match: 4. The CDR3 is 13 amino acids. The CDR3, as DNA: TGTGCCATCCTGGGACTAGCGAGCTACGAGCAGTACTTC. It codes for CAILGLASYEQYF.

This clonotype was found many times. CDR3 in DNA: TGTGCCAGCAGCTTCGGACGGTATAATTCACCCCTCCACTTT. Protein product: CASSFGRYNSPLHF. The chain couples TRBV5-5 to TRBJ1-6; D unclear. CDR1 is SGHKS, CDR2 YYEKEE, per germline (reference sequence). CDR3 length equals 14 residues. Deletions cut 2 bases from V and 4 bases from J, with 7 bases between. The whole variable domain, remainder taken from reference TRBV5-5 and TRBJ1-6, is DAGVTQSPTHLIKTRGQQVTLRCSPISGHKSVSWYQQVLGQGPQFIFQYYEKEERGRGNFPDRFSARQFPNYSSELNVNALLLGDSALYLCASSFGRYNSPLHFGNGTRLTVT.

This clonotype was observed a handful of times. The J gene is TRBJ2-7, the V gene TRBV2; D possibly corresponds to TRBD2 (5 bases). Per germline, CDR1 SNHLY and CDR2 FYNNEI. V shed 5 bases and J shed 2 bases, with 13 bases lying between them. The length of the CDR3 is 14 residues. Here the CDR3 DNA reads TGTGCCAGCAGTTTAGAGGGAATAACCTACGAGCAGTACTTC. It encodes CASSLEGITYEQYF.

Many counts were recorded for this clonotype. The genes are TRBV7-9 and TRBJ2-7; TRBD2 is a possible D gene (6 bases). V was trimmed by 2 bases and J by 3 bases, leaving 11 bases between them. The CDR3 runs to 14 residues. Looked up from germline, CDR1 is SEHNR and CDR2 is FQNEAQ (reference sequence). The CDR3 nucleotides are TGTGCCAGCAGCTTAACGGGAGTGAGCTACGAGCAGTACTTC. Residues: CASSLTGVSYEQYF.

This clonotype came up many times. The chain carries TRBV7-2 and TRBJ1-2; possible D gene TRBD1, 6 bases. The V and J ends lost 4 bases and 8 bases respectively, with 8 bases between them. CDR3 length: 11 residues. Germline V gives CDR1 SGHTA, CDR2 FQGNSA. The CDR3: CASSSDRGYTF. CDR3 DNA: TGTGCCAGCAGCTCCGACAGGGGCTACACCTTC.

V usage is TRBV2 and J usage is TRBJ2-7; weak D call: TRBD1 (5 bases). Per germline, CDR1 SNHLY and CDR2 FYNNEI. This CDR3 has 13 amino acids. V lost 6 bases and J lost 3, with 12 bases in between. The CDR3 is CASSDRQYYEQYF. In nucleotides, the CDR3 is TGTGCCAGCAGCGATAGACAGTACTACGAGCAGTACTTC.

This clonotype was recorded a few times. V gene TRBV6-5 combines with J gene TRBJ2-7; D possibly matches TRBD1 or TRBD2 (5 bases each). Germline V gene sequence: CDR1 MNHEY, CDR2 SVGAGI. This CDR3 is 13 amino acids long. V lost 5 bases and J lost 8, with 16 bases in between. For the CDR3, the DNA is TGTGCCAGCAGTGCAGGAAAGTCGGGACAGCAGTACTTC. Its translation is CASSAGKSGQQYF.

V and J are TRBV20-1 and TRBJ1-5, with TRBD1 identical over 7 bases. The CDR3 spans 13 residues. Germline V lookup: CDR1 DFQATT, CDR2 SNEGSKA (reference sequence). Trimming took 0 bases from V and 7 from J; bases not matched to a gene: 3. Here the CDR3 reads CSAREARGQPQHF. DNA of the CDR3: TGCAGTGCTAGAGAGGCCAGGGGGCAGCCCCAGCATTTT.

The chain recombines TRBV29-1 with TRBJ2-5; 10 nucleotides align to TRBD1. Germline V gene data show CDR1 as SQVTM and CDR2 as ANQGSEA. V was pared by 7 bases and J by 5 bases, with 7 bases of the junction left unmatched. This CDR3 spans 13 amino acids. The CDR3: CSGVGTGDETQYF. CDR3 DNA: TGCAGCGGGGTAGGGACAGGGGATGAGACCCAGTACTTC.

This clonotype has at least ten counts. The genes are TRBV5-1 and TRBJ2-2, with 8 positions matching TRBD2. The V segment lost 3 bases and the J segment 5 bases; nucleotides outside the gene matches: 6. The CDR3 contains 15 residues. The germline CDR1 and CDR2 sequences are SGHRS and YFSETQ. The CDR3 region is CASSSLAGITGELFF. CDR3 bases: TGCGCCAGCAGCTCCTTAGCGGGAATTACCGGGGAGCTGTTTTTT.

Note on this clonotype: Likely a read error: the CDR3 ends without its conserved phenylalanine or tryptophan. The chain couples TRBV2 to TRBJ1-6, with D perhaps matching TRBD1 (5 bases). Germline CDR1 and CDR2: SNHLY and FYNNEI. V lost 2 bases and J lost 11, with 13 bases in between. The length of the CDR3 is 14 residues. The CDR3 sequence is CASSELAGEAPLHY. The CDR3 DNA reads as TGTGCCAGCAGTGAACTAGCGGGGGAGGCACCCCTCCACTAT.

Turning to this clonotype: A much larger clone is a single base away; this may be a read error. The chain employs TRBV7-2 and TRBJ2-7, with 10 bases matching TRBD1. Germline V gene data show CDR1 as SGHTA and CDR2 as FQGNSA. This CDR3 spans 16 amino acids. The CDR3 reads CASSIPRGTGDYEEYF. The DNA for the CDR3 is TGTGCCAGCAGCATTCCCCGTGGGACAGGGGACTACGAGGAGTACTTC.

V usage is TRBV10-3 and J usage is TRBJ2-7, with D maybe TRBD2 (6 bases). There are 14 residues in the CDR3. V dropped 10 bases and J dropped 3 bases, with 19 bases sitting between them. Looked up from germline, CDR1 is ENHRY and CDR2 is SYGVKD. CDR3 sequence: CASRLGGDIYEQYF. DNA of the CDR3: TGTGCCAGCAGGCTGGGGGGAGACATCTACGAGCAGTACTTC.

The sample holds many counts of this clonotype. The V gene is TRBV11-2, the J gene TRBJ1-2; 8 nucleotides line up with TRBD1. The CDR3 has 15 amino acids. Germline V gene sequence: CDR1 SGHAT, CDR2 FQNNGV. V trimming: 5 bases; J trimming: 4 bases; junction bases outside the gene matches: 9. Here the CDR3 DNA reads TGTGCCAGCAGCACAACGCAGGGGGCAGGCTATGGCTACACCTTC. Translated: CASSTTQGAGYGYTF.

Ten or more counts support this clonotype. V gene TRBV10-2 combines with J gene TRBJ2-7; D uncertain. CDR1 is WSHSY and CDR2 is SAAADI in the germline V gene. There are 11 residues in the CDR3. The V and J ends lost 1 base and 5 bases respectively, with 3 bases between them. The CDR3 nucleotides read TGCGCCAGCAGTGAGTATCACGAGCAGTACTTC. As protein: CASSEYHEQYF.

The CDR3 region is CASSQDWAGTKYEQYF. As DNA, the CDR3 is TGTGCCAGCAGCCAAGATTGGGCCGGGACCAAATACGAGCAGTACTTC. The genes are TRBV4-2 and TRBJ2-7; perhaps D is TRBD1 or TRBD2 (5 bases each). The CDR3 totals 16 residues. Germline V gives CDR1 LGHNA, CDR2 YNFKEQ. Trimming stripped 0 bases from V and 4 bases from J, with 16 bases between.

This clonotype has a count of ten or more. The genes are TRBV7-9 and TRBJ2-5; maybe TRBD1 (6 bases). V lost 0 bases and J 1 base, leaving 9 bases between the germline ends. Germline V gene lookup returns CDR1 SEHNR and CDR2 FQNEAQ (reference sequence). The CDR3 spans 15 residues. Here the CDR3 reads CASSLAPDSQETQYF. The CDR3 region has the DNA TGTGCCAGCAGCTTAGCGCCGGACAGCCAAGAGACCCAGTACTTC.

Regarding this clonotype: Possible read error: a much larger clone is one base away. This sequence joins TRBV7-2 and TRBJ2-7; 7 nucleotides match TRBD1. CDR3 length: 14 amino acids. V gave up 5 bases and J gave up 3 bases; unmatched junction bases: 7. Germline-derived CDR1 and CDR2 are SGHTA and FQGNSA. In DNA, the CDR3 is TGTGCCAGCAGCCCCCCGGGACAGTTCTACGAGCAGTACTTC. The encoded protein is CASSPPGQFYEQYF.

The chain employs TRBV7-2 and TRBJ2-5; unclear D gene. Trimming left V 5 bases short and J 4 bases short, with 14 bases between. The CDR3 is made up of 14 amino acids. Looked up from germline, CDR1 is SGHTA and CDR2 is FQGNSA. The CDR3 DNA sequence: TGTGCCAGCAGCCCCGACGTGGGCCCAGAGACCCAGTACTTC. This encodes CASSPDVGPETQYF.

The rearrangement links TRBV10-2 to TRBJ1-2; 7 nucleotides agree with TRBD1. Germline V CDR1 and CDR2: WSHSY, SAAADI. The V gene end was trimmed by 4 bases and the J gene end by 3 bases; junction bases not matched to a gene: 5. The length of the CDR3 is 14 residues. The CDR3 spells CASSVQGWDYGYTF. The CDR3 DNA follows: TGCGCCAGCAGTGTACAGGGGTGGGACTATGGCTACACCTTC.

As to this clonotype: One end of the junction does not line up with germline, which may come from a read error. The rearrangement links TRBV6-5 to TRBJ1-1, with D tentatively TRBD1 (5 bases). This CDR3 has 13 amino acids. Looked up from germline, CDR1 is MNHEY and CDR2 is SVGAGI. The CDR3, as DNA: TGCGCCAGCAGAGGAGGCAGGGACACTGAAGCTTTCTTT. It encodes CASRGGRDTEAFF.

This clonotype was seen many times. The J gene is TRBJ1-4, the V gene TRBV4-3; D remains unclear. Trimming left V 2 bases short and J 8 bases short, with 9 bases between. Germline V gene lookup returns CDR1 LGHNA and CDR2 YSLEER. The CDR3 is made up of 13 amino acids. CDR3 loop: CASSQLDGEKLFF. The CDR3 nucleotides are TGCGCCAGCAGCCAATTGGACGGGGAAAAACTGTTTTTT.

The chain joins TRBV5-4 to TRBJ1-1, with D possibly matching TRBD1 (5 bases). The ends were cut back, 0 bases at V and 6 bases at J, with 15 bases in the middle. The CDR3 runs to 15 residues. CDR1 and CDR2 (germline): SGHNT, YYREEE (reference sequence). The CDR3 DNA sequence: TGTGCCAGCAGCTTGGCTGGACACGGGTCGCCTGAAGCTTTCTTT. The encoded protein is CASSLAGHGSPEAFF.

Many counts were recorded for this clonotype. The rearrangement joins TRBV29-1 to TRBJ2-5; tentative D call: TRBD1 (7 bases). Per the germline V gene, CDR1 is SQVTM and CDR2 is ANQGSEA. Trimming stripped 3 bases from V and 5 bases from J, with 10 bases between. This CDR3 contains 12 residues. CDR3 sequence: CSVDPGGETQYF. In DNA, the CDR3 is TGCAGCGTTGACCCAGGGGGGGAGACCCAGTACTTC.

In its sample, this clonotype was seen many times. The chain has TRBV10-1 and TRBJ2-2; D is possibly TRBD1 (6 bases). V was clipped by 1 base and J by 0 bases, with 12 bases between them. Germline V gene data show CDR1 as WNHNN and CDR2 as SYGVQD (reference sequence). The CDR3 covers 17 residues. CDR3 nucleotides: TGCGCCAGCAGTGAGTTGGCACAGGGTTCGAACACCGGGGAGCTGTTTTTT. Amino acids: CASSELAQGSNTGELFF.